These 18 T cell receptor beta chains share one sample of origin, sequenced in a study of long-term antiretroviral therapy in people with HIV. The run of the v3.0 immunoSEQ assay was at survey level. TCRdb's copy holds only in-frame clones and misses some; the assay was immunoSEQ multiplex PCR. Here the sample spans under 35,000 clones, 87% being singletons. The material sequenced was unsorted PBMCs, taken 1.1 years after starting antiretroviral therapy. Receptors originate from a man aged 18-30 years with HIV.

The chain has TRBV6-6 and TRBJ2-5; D is undetermined. Germline V lookup: CDR1 MNHNY, CDR2 SVGAGI (reference sequence). The CDR3 length is 12 residues. V was trimmed by 0 bases and J by 5 bases, leaving 4 bases between them. Here the CDR3 DNA reads TGTGCCAGCAGTTACTCCATGGAGACCCAGTACTTC. It specifies CASSYSMETQYF.

V gene TRBV18 combines with J gene TRBJ1-5, with a weak D call TRBD1 (5 bases). Trimming pared 2 bases from V and 3 bases from J, leaving 14 bases between. The CDR3 runs 16 residues. CDR1 is KGHSH, CDR2 LQKENI, per germline. The CDR3 bases are TGTGCCAGCTCACCAAATCCAGCCAGGGACAATCAGCCCCAGCATTTT. This encodes CASSPNPARDNQPQHF.

The rearrangement joins TRBV23-1 to TRBJ1-1, with a possible D match to TRBD1 (5 bases). TRBV23-1 qualifies as an ORF whose function is uncertain. Trimming cost V 8 bases and J 0 bases, with 13 bases left between them. The length of the CDR3 is 14 residues. CDR3 sequence (DNA): TGCGCCAGCCCCCGGGTAGGGGTGAACACTGAAGCTTTCTTT. This translates into CASPRVGVNTEAFF.

The chain links TRBV5-1 to TRBJ2-7; a weak D match, TRBD1 (6 bases). The length of the CDR3 is 14 residues. Germline assignment: CDR1 SGHRS and CDR2 YFSETQ. The V gene lost 5 bases and the J gene lost 7 bases, with 19 bases spanning the gap. CDR3 DNA sequence: TGCGCCAGCAGGACCGGGACAACCAAAGGGGAGCAGTACTTC. As protein: CASRTGTTKGEQYF. The entire variable domain, with the rest obtained from reference TRBV5-1 and TRBJ2-7, is as follows: KAGVTQTPRYLIKTRGQQVTLSCSPISGHRSVSWYQQTPGQGLQFLFEYFSETQRNKGNFPGRFSGRQFSNSRSEMNVSTLELGDSALYLCASRTGTTKGEQYFGPGTRLTVT.

The chain recombines TRBV11-2 with TRBJ1-4; the match to TRBD1 covers 11 bases. The V gene end was trimmed by 5 bases and the J gene end by 8 bases; junction bases not matched to a gene: 7. The germline V gene encodes CDR1 SGHAT and CDR2 FQNNGV. This CDR3 has 15 amino acids. In DNA, the CDR3 is TGTGCCAGCAGCCCCACCGGGACAGGGGGAGAAAAACTGTTTTTT. Residues: CASSPTGTGGEKLFF.

A few counts support this clone. V is TRBV7-6 and J is TRBJ2-1; D is unresolved. Deletions cut 5 bases from V and 2 bases from J, with 13 bases between. Germline lookup yields CDR1 SGHVS and CDR2 FNYEAQ. The CDR3 runs 15 residues. In DNA, the CDR3 is TGTGCCAGCAGCGTCGAACGGTCTCCCTACAATGAGCAGTTCTTC. This encodes CASSVERSPYNEQFF.

The rearrangement joins TRBV30 to TRBJ2-1; D remains ambiguous. The germline V gene has CDR1 GTSNPN and CDR2 SVGIG (reference sequence). The CDR3 runs to 12 residues. Trimming removed 0 bases at V and 6 bases at J, with 6 bases between. The CDR3 sequence: CAWSVQINEQFF. CDR3 coding DNA: TGTGCCTGGAGTGTACAGATCAATGAGCAGTTCTTC. Full variable domain (rest looked up from reference TRBV30 and TRBJ2-1): SQTIHQWPATLVQPVGSPLSLECTVEGTSNPNLYWYRQAAGRGLQLLFYSVGIGQISSEVPQNLSASRPQDRQFILSSKKLLLSDSGFYLCAWSVQINEQFFGPGTRLTVL.

This clone was counted between two and nine times. The CDR3 is CASSIGQGLGYTF. DNA for the CDR3: TGTGCCAGCAGCATTGGACAGGGCCTTGGCTACACCTTC. The V gene is TRBV6-5, the J gene TRBJ1-2; 8 nucleotides line up with TRBD1. The trim removed 6 bases at V and 7 bases at J, leaving 7 bases unmatched. CDR1 and CDR2 from the germline V gene are MNHEY and SVGAGI. The CDR3 loop spans 13 amino acids.

DNA for the CDR3: TGCGCCAGCAGTCAACACAGACAGGATGTAGGTGCCGAAAAACTGTTTTTT. Translated, it gives CASSQHRQDVGAEKLFF. The J gene is TRBJ1-4, the V gene TRBV23-1; D may be TRBD1 (6 bases). TRBV23-1 is filed as an ORF, its function uncertain. With 2 bases removed from V and 8 bases from J, the gap between germline ends came to 21 bases. CDR3 length: 17 amino acids.

The J gene is TRBJ2-3, the V gene TRBV5-6; D unresolved. Germline V gene lookup returns CDR1 SGHDT and CDR2 YYEEEE. The CDR3 is 12 residues long. Trimming removed 0 bases from V and 7 bases from J, with 6 bases in between. The CDR3: CASSLAPNTQYF. As DNA, the CDR3 is TGTGCCAGCAGCTTGGCCCCGAATACGCAGTATTTT. The full variable domain, with the rest looked up from reference TRBV5-6 and TRBJ2-3, is DAGVTQSPTHLIKTRGQQVTLRCSPKSGHDTVSWYQQALGQGPQFIFQYYEEEERQRGNFPDRFSGHQFPNYSSELNVNALLLGDSALYLCASSLAPNTQYFGPGTRLTVL.

V and J are TRBV9 and TRBJ1-2; D is perhaps TRBD1 (5 bases). The CDR3 contains 16 residues. CDR1 is SGDLS, CDR2 YYNGEE, per germline. V was pared by 4 bases and J by 2 bases, with 18 bases between. The CDR3 reads CASSPSHRPQNYGYTF. Here the CDR3 DNA reads TGTGCCAGCAGCCCAAGCCACAGGCCCCAAAACTATGGCTACACCTTC.

The chain employs TRBV7-9 and TRBJ2-3, with TRBD2 matching 11 bases. The CDR3 is made up of 15 amino acids. Germline trimming cut 2 bases from V and 6 bases from J; bases unmatched to any gene: 4. Looked up from germline, CDR1 is SEHNR and CDR2 is FQNEAQ (reference sequence). CDR3 region: CASSLRLAGMDTQYF. DNA for the CDR3: TGTGCCAGCAGCTTAAGACTAGCGGGAATGGATACGCAGTATTTT.

V and J are TRBV5-1 and TRBJ2-5; D is possibly TRBD1 (6 bases). This CDR3 has 14 amino acids. CDR1 and CDR2 from the germline V gene are SGHRS and YFSETQ. Trimming removed 4 bases from V and 0 bases from J, with 10 bases in between. The CDR3 bases are TGCGCCAGCAGCACCCACAGGGACCAAGAGACCCAGTACTTC. Encoded protein: CASSTHRDQETQYF.

V is TRBV5-5 and J is TRBJ2-1; D is uncertain. Trimming took 4 bases from V and 9 from J, leaving 8 bases between them. Germline V gene data show CDR1 as SGHKS and CDR2 as YYEKEE (reference sequence). The CDR3 sequence is 11 residues long. CDR3 protein: CASSVFGEQFF. CDR3 DNA sequence: TGTGCCAGCAGCGTATTCGGTGAGCAGTTCTTC.

V usage is TRBV5-1 and J usage is TRBJ2-5, with a tentative D call TRBD2 (6 bases). The CDR3 consists of 14 residues. The germline CDR1 and CDR2 sequences are SGHRS and YFSETQ. The V end lost 4 bases, the J end lost 4 bases, and 14 bases lay between the germline ends. CDR3 DNA sequence: TGCGCCAGCAGCGCGGGGTCAGTTGGAGAGACCCAGTACTTC. This gives the protein CASSAGSVGETQYF.

The chain combines TRBV13 with TRBJ2-7; D is perhaps TRBD2 (5 bases). Germline loops: CDR1 PRHDT, CDR2 FYEKMQ (reference sequence). The CDR3 covers 13 residues. V lost 3 bases, J lost 6 bases, and 12 bases lay in between. CDR3 loop: CASSFVEGGEQYF. The CDR3 bases are TGTGCCAGCAGCTTCGTCGAGGGTGGCGAGCAGTACTTC. The whole variable domain, remainder taken from reference TRBV13 and TRBJ2-7, is AAGVIQSPRHLIKEKRETATLKCYPIPRHDTVYWYQQGPGQDPQFLISFYEKMQSDKGSIPDRFSAQQFSDYHSELNMSSLELGDSALYFCASSFVEGGEQYFGPGTRLTVT.

The V and J genes are TRBV15 and TRBJ2-7, with 8 bases identical to TRBD2. The J segment lost 5 bases and the V segment lost 5 bases, leaving 2 bases of the junction unmatched. This CDR3 has 12 residues. CDR1 LNHNV and CDR2 YYDKDF come from the germline V gene (reference sequence). The CDR3 region has the DNA TGTGCCACCAGCCCAGCGGGAGACGAGCAGTACTTC. Its translation: CATSPAGDEQYF.

V and J are TRBV7-9 and TRBJ2-5; TRBD1 might be the D (6 bases). Trimming took 4 bases from V and 1 from J, leaving 10 bases between them. Germline values: CDR1 SEHNR, CDR2 FQNEAQ (reference sequence). The length of the CDR3 is 14 residues. The CDR3 DNA sequence: TGTGCCAGCAGCTATACGGACAGCCAAGAGACCCAGTACTTC. The encoded protein is CASSYTDSQETQYF.